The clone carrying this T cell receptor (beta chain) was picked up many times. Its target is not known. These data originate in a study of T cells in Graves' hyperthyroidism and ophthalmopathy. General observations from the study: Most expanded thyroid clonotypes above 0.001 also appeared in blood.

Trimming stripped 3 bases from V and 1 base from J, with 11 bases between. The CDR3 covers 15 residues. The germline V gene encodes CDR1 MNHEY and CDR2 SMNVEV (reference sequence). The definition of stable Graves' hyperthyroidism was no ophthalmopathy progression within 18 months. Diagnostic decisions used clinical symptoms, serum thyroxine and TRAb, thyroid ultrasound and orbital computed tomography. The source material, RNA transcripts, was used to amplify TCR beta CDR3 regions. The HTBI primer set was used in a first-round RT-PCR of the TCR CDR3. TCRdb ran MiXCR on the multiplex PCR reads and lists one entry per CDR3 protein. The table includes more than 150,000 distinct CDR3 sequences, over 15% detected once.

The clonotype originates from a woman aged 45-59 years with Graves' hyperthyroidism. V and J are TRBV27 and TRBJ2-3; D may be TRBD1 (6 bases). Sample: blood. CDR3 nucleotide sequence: TGTGCCAGCAGTTTCGGCAGGGGACGCACAGATACGCAGTATTTT. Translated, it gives CASSFGRGRTDTQYF.